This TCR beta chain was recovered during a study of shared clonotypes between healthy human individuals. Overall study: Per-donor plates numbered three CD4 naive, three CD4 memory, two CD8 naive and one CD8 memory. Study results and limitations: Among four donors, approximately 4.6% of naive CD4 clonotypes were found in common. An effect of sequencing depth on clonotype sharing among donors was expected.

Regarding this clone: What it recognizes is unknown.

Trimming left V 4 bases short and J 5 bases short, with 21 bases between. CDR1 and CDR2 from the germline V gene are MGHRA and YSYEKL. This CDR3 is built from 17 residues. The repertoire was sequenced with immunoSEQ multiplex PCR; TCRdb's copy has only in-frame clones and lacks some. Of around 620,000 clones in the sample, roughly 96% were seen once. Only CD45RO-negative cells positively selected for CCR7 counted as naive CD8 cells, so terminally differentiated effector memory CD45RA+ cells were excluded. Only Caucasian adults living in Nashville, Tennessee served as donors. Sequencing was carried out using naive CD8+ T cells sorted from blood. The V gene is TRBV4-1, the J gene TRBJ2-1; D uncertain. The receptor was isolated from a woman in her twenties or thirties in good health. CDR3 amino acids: CASSPDRLMTTDNEQFF. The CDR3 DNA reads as TGCGCCAGCAGCCCAGATAGGTTGATGACCACAGACAATGAGCAGTTCTTC.